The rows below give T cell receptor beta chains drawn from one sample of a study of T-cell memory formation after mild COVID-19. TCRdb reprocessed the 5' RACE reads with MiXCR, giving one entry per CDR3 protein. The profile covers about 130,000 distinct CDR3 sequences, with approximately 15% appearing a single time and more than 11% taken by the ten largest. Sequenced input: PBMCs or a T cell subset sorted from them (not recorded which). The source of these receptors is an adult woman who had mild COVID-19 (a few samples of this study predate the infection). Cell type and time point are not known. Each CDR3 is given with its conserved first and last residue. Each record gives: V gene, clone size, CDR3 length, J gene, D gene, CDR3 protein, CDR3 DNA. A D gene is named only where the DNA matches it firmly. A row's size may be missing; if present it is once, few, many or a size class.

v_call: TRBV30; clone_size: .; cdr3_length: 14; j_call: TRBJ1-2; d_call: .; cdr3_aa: CAWSVLPGDYGYTF; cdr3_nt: TGTGCCTGGAGTGTACTGCCAGGGGACTATGGCTACACCTTC
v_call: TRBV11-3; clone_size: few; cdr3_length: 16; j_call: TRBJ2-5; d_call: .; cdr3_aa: CASSLTIGEAEETQYF; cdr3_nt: TGTGCCAGCAGCCTAACAATAGGTGAAGCGGAAGAGACCCAGTACTTC
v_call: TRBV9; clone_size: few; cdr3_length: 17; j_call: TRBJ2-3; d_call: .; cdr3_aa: CASSPNGRPSSTDTQYF; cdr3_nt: TGTGCCAGCAGCCCAAACGGGCGACCCTCGAGCACAGATACGCAGTATTTT
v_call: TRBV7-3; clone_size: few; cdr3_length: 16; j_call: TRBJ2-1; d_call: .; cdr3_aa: CASSPFSKREIEEQFF; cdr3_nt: TGTGCCAGCAGCCCGTTTTCTAAACGGGAGATAGAGGAGCAGTTCTTC
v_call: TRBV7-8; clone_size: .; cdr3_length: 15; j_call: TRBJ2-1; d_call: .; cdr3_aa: CASSLASGTGYEQFF; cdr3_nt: TGTGCCAGCAGCTTAGCGTCCGGAACGGGTTATGAGCAGTTCTTC
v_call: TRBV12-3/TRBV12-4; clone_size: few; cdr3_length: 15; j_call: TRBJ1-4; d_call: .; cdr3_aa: CASSFGVRVDEKLFF; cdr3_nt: TGTGCCAGCAGTTTTGGAGTGAGGGTGGATGAAAAACTGTTTTTT
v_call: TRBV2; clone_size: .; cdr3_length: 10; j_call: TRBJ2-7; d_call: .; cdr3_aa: CASSVGEQYF; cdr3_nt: TGTGCCAGCAGTGTCGGCGAGCAGTACTTC
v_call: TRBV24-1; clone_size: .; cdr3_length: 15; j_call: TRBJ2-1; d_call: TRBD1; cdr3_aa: CATSDFGAGGREQFF; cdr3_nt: TGTGCCACCAGTGATTTTGGGGCAGGGGGCCGTGAGCAGTTCTTC
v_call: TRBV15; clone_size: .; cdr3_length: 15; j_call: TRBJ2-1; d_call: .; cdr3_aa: CATSRAGLTYNEQFF; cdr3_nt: TGTGCCACCAGCAGGGCCGGACTAACCTACAATGAGCAGTTCTTC
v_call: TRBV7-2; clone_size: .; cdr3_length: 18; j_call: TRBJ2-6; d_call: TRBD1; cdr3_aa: CASSFRQGYRSGANVLTF; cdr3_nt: TGTGCCAGCAGCTTCCGACAGGGATACCGCTCTGGGGCCAACGTCCTGACTTTC
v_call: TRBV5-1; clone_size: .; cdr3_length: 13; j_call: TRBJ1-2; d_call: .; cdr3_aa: CASSLYSGNGYTF; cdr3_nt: TGCGCCAGCAGCTTGTATTCTGGGAATGGCTACACCTTC
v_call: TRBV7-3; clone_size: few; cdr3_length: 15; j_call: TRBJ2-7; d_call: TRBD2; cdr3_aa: CASSLRASGAYEQYF; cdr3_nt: TGTGCCAGCAGCTTAAGGGCTAGCGGTGCCTACGAGCAGTACTTC
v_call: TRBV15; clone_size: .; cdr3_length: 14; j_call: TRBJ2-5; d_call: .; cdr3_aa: CATSRLQGGETQYF; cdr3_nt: TGTGCCACCAGCAGGCTCCAGGGGGGAGAGACCCAGTACTTC
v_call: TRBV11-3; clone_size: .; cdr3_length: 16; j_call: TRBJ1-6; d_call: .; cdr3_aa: CASSLVGRQANSPLHF; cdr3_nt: TGTGCCAGCAGCTTAGTTGGCAGGCAAGCTAATTCACCCCTCCACTTT
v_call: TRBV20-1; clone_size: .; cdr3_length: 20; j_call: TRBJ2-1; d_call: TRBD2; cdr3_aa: CSARVGGTSGSGSLYNEQFF; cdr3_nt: TGCAGTGCTAGAGTAGGGGGTACTAGCGGGAGCGGATCCCTCTACAATGAGCAGTTCTTC
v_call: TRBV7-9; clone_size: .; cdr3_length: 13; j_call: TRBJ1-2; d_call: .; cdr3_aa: CASSPSPNYGYTF; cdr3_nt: TGTGCCAGCAGCCCGTCTCCCAACTATGGCTACACCTTC
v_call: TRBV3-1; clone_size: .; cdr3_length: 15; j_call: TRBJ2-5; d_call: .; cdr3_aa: CASSPELRLGRTQYF; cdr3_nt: TGTGCCAGCAGCCCAGAACTCCGACTAGGCCGGACCCAGTACTTC
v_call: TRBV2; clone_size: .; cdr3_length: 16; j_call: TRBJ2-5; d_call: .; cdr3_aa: CASSDPPGFLQETQYF; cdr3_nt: TGTGCCAGCAGTGACCCGCCAGGGTTTCTCCAAGAGACCCAGTACTTC
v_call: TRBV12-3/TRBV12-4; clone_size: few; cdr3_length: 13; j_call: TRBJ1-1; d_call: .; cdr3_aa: CASTQRGTTEAFF; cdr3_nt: TGTGCCAGCACCCAGAGGGGAACCACTGAAGCTTTCTTT
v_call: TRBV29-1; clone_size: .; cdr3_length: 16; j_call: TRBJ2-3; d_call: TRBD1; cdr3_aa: CSAPPGQGGLTDTQYF; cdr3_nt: TGCAGCGCGCCTCCGGGACAGGGAGGACTCACAGATACGCAGTATTTT
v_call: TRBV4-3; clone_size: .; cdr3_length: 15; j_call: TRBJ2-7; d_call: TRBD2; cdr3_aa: CASSQGSGHHYEQYF; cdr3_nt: TGCGCCAGCAGCCAAGGTAGCGGGCACCACTACGAGCAGTACTTC
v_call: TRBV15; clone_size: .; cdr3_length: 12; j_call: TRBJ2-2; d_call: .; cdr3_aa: CATSILDGELFF; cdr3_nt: TGTGCCACCAGCATCCTGGATGGGGAGCTGTTTTTT
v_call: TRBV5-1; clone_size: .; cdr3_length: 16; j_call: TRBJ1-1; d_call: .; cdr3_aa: CASSHDLADRPSEAFF; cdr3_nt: TGCGCCAGCAGCCACGATTTAGCCGACAGACCTAGTGAAGCTTTCTTT
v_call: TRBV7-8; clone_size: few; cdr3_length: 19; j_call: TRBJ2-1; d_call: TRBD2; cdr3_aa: CASSLPRGGGISSYNEQFF; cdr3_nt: TGTGCCAGCAGCCTACCTAGGGGCGGGGGTATAAGCTCCTACAATGAGCAGTTCTTC
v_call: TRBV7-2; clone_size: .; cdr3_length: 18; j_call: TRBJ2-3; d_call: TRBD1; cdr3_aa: CASSFLRQGVRNTDTQYF; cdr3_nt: TGTGCCAGCAGCTTCCTCAGACAGGGAGTGAGGAACACAGATACGCAGTATTTT
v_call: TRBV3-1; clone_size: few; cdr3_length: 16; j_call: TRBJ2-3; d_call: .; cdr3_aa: CASSPRGGRSTDTQYF; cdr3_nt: TGTGCCAGCAGCCCTAGGGGTGGACGAAGCACAGATACGCAGTATTTT
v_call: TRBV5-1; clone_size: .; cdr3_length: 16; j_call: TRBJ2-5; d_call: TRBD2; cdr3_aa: CASSPPRGGLQETQYF; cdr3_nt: TGCGCCAGCAGCCCTCCGCGGGGGGGACTCCAAGAGACCCAGTACTTC
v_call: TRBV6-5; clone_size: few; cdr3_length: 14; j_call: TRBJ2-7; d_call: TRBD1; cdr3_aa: CASARDRDSYEQYF; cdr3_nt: TGTGCCAGCGCGAGGGACAGGGACTCCTACGAGCAGTACTTC
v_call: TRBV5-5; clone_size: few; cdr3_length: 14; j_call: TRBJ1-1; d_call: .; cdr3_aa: CASSLVVLGTEAFF; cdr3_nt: TGTGCCAGCAGCTTGGTAGTCCTTGGGACTGAAGCTTTCTTT
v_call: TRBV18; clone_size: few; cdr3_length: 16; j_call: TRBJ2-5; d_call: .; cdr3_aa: CASSPSEWGYQETQYF; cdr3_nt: TGTGCCAGCTCACCATCCGAATGGGGGTACCAAGAGACCCAGTACTTC
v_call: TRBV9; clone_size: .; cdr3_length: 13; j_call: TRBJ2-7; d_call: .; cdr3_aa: CASSTDPSYEQYF; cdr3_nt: TGTGCCAGCAGCACAGACCCATCCTACGAGCAGTACTTC
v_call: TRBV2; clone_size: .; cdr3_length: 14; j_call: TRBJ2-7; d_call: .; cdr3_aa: CASSGGISSYEQYF; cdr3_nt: TGTGCCAGCAGTGGCGGGATTTCCTCCTACGAGCAGTACTTC
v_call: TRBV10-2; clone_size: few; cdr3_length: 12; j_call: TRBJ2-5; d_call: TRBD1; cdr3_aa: CASLDRGETQYF; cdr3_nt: TGCGCCAGTTTGGACAGGGGGGAGACCCAGTACTTC
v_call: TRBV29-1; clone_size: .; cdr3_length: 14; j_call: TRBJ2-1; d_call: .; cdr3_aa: CSAVPSDSYNEQFF; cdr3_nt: TGCAGCGCCGTCCCTTCGGACTCCTACAATGAGCAGTTCTTC
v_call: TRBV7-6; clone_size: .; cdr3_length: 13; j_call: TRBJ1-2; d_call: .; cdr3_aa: CASSLGQGLGYTF; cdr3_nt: TGTGCCAGCAGCTTAGGTCAAGGGTTGGGCTACACCTTC
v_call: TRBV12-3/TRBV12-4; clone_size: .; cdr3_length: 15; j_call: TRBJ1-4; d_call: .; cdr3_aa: CASTTNGATNEKLFF; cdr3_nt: TGTGCCAGCACCACGAACGGGGCAACTAATGAAAAACTGTTTTTT